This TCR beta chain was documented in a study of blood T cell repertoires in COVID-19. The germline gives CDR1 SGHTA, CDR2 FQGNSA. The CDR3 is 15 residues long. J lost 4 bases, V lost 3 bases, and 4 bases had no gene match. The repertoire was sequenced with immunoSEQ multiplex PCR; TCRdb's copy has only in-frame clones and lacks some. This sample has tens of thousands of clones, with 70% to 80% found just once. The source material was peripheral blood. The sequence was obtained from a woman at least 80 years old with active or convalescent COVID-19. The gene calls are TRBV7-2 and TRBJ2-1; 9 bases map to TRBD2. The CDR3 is CASSLASGIYNEQFF. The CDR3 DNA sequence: TGTGCCAGCAGCTTGGCTAGCGGGATTTACAATGAGCAGTTCTTC.